Presented here are 9 T cell receptor beta chains from one specimen sequenced in a study of T cells in Graves' hyperthyroidism and ophthalmopathy. From RNA transcripts, TCR beta CDR3 regions were amplified. A set of HTBI primers served as the primers for a first-round RT-PCR of the TCR CDR3. TCRdb redid the calling of the multiplex PCR reads with MiXCR, one entry per CDR3 protein. The sample carries about 290,000 distinct CDR3 sequences, approximately 14% recorded once. Material: blood. The receptors were gathered from a woman aged 50 to 60 with Graves' hyperthyroidism that later progressed to Graves' ophthalmopathy.

This clonotype was observed many times. The chain joins TRBV20-1 to TRBJ2-7; 8 bases line up with TRBD2. The CDR3 has 14 residues. CDR1 and CDR2 from the germline V gene are DFQATT and SNEGSKA (reference sequence). The J segment lost 3 bases and the V segment lost 1 base, leaving 5 bases of the junction unmatched. In DNA, the CDR3 is TGCAGTGCTAGAGGGAGCGGGGGCTTCTACGAGCAGTACTTC. Translated: CSARGSGGFYEQYF.

CDR3 sequence (DNA): TGTGCCAGCACGAGACTAGCGGGAGGAGTAATGTGGGGCGGGGAGCTGTTTTTT. Translation gives CASTRLAGGVMWGGELFF. The J gene is TRBJ2-2, the V gene TRBV28; 13 nucleotides line up with TRBD2. The germline V gene encodes CDR1 MDHEN and CDR2 SYDVKM. This CDR3 has 18 residues. Trimming cost V 7 bases and J 7 bases; bases outside gene matches: 15.

The chain joins TRBV20-1 to TRBJ2-7; 10 bases match TRBD2. V lost 6 bases to trimming and J lost 9 bases; unmatched junction nucleotides: 11. CDR1 is DFQATT and CDR2 is SNEGSKA in the germline V gene (reference sequence). There are 13 residues in the CDR3. In DNA, the CDR3 is TGCAGTGCCGACCCTAGCGGGAGCTTCGCGCAGTACTTC. It specifies CSADPSGSFAQYF.

This clonotype was seen at least ten times. This rearrangement joins TRBV18 to TRBJ2-5; possible D gene TRBD2, 5 bases. The germline V gene encodes CDR1 KGHSH and CDR2 LQKENI. CDR3 length: 14 residues. Trimming removed 3 bases from V and 4 bases from J, with 12 bases in between. The CDR3: CASSPQDWLETQYF. CDR3 nucleotides: TGTGCCAGCTCACCTCAGGACTGGCTAGAGACCCAGTACTTC.

This clonotype was observed at least ten times. This rearrangement joins TRBV28 to TRBJ2-1; 10 nucleotides match TRBD2. The CDR3 is 15 residues long. V lost 6 bases, J lost 6 bases, and 8 bases stayed unmatched. Germline CDR1 MDHEN, CDR2 SYDVKM. CDR3 sequence reads: CASSLELAGANEQFF. The DNA of the CDR3 is TGTGCCAGCAGCTTGGAGCTAGCGGGAGCCAATGAGCAGTTCTTC.

With respect to this clonotype: Given a much more abundant clone one base away, this may be a read error. The V call is TRBV30, the J call TRBJ2-1; the match to TRBD2 covers 13 bases. J gave up 0 bases and V 8 bases, and 10 bases lay outside the gene matches. CDR1 is GTSNPN and CDR2 is SVGIG in the germline V gene (reference sequence). This CDR3 comprises 17 residues. This CDR3 is CARTLGLAGPSYNEQFF. Here the CDR3 DNA reads TGTGCCCGGACCCTGGGACTAGCGGGGCCCTCCTACAATGAGCAGTTCTTC.

This chain connects TRBV6-6 to TRBJ2-1; TRBD2 might be the D (5 bases). The germline CDR1 and CDR2 sequences are MNHNY and SVGAGI (reference sequence). This CDR3 is 14 amino acids long. Between the trimmed V and J ends, which lost 0 bases and 8 bases, there was a span of 11 bases. This chain's CDR3 is CASSYSMLRDEQFF. The CDR3 region has the DNA TGTGCCAGCAGTTACTCGATGTTGAGGGATGAGCAGTTCTTC.

This clonotype occurred a few times. The CDR3 region is CSALQGSQPQHF. The CDR3, as DNA: TGCAGTGCCTTACAGGGGAGCCAGCCCCAGCATTTT. The J gene is TRBJ1-5, the V gene TRBV20-1; the match to TRBD1 covers 7 bases. The CDR3 runs 12 residues. The junction had 6 bases not matched to a gene; V was cut back by 6 bases and J by 7 bases. Germline CDR1 DFQATT, CDR2 SNEGSKA (reference sequence).

This clonotype was detected many times. V is TRBV3-1 and J is TRBJ1-2; no clear D. Germline V CDR1 and CDR2: LGHDT, YNNKEL (reference sequence). The CDR3 is 11 amino acids. Deletions cut 0 bases from V and 9 bases from J, with 5 bases between. CDR3 residues: CASSQDRRYTF. DNA for the CDR3: TGTGCCAGCAGCCAAGATCGGCGCTACACCTTC.